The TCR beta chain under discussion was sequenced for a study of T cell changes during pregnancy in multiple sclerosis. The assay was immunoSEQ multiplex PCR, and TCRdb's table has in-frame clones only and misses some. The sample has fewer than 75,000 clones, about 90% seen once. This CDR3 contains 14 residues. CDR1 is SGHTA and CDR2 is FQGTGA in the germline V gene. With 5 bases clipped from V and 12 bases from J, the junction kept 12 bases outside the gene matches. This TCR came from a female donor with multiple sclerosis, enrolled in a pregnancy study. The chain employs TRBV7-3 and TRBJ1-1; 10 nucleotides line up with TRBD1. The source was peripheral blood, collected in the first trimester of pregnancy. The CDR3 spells CASSARPGQGPSFF. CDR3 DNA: TGTGCCAGCAGCGCCCGCCCGGGACAGGGGCCCTCTTTCTTT.